Listed below are T cell receptor beta chains from one sample, sequenced in a study of blood T cell repertoires in COVID-19. Sequenced by immunoSEQ multiplex PCR; TCRdb stores in-frame clones only, minus some. Counted here are roughly 180,000 clones, around 85% occurring once; the ten biggest clones make up approximately 2.3%. Material for sequencing was peripheral blood. The receptors originated from a man between 65 and 85 years old with active or convalescent COVID-19. Both conserved end residues are part of each CDR3. D genes are given only for firm matches. Size is omitted from some rows. Given values are once, few, many or a class for expanded clones.

TRBV28	.	TRBD1	TRBJ2-3	CASSSSTGTEQYF	TGTGCCAGCAGCTCTTCCACCGGGACAGAGCAGTATTTT
TRBV6-2/TRBV6-3	.	TRBD1	TRBJ2-7	CASSFRDRGGEQYF	TGTGCCAGCAGTTTTCGGGACAGGGGCGGCGAGCAGTACTTC
TRBV18	once	.	TRBJ2-2	CASSPLRGTGELFF	TGTGCCAGCTCACCTCTTCGAGGTACCGGGGAGCTGTTTTTT
TRBV28	.	.	TRBJ1-5	CASSTGGQPQHF	TGTGCCAGCAGTACAGGAGGGCAGCCCCAGCATTTT
TRBV5-1	once	.	TRBJ2-2	CASSFQVGINTGELFF	TGCGCCAGCAGCTTCCAGGTTGGAATTAACACCGGGGAGCTGTTTTTT
TRBV4-1	once	TRBD1	TRBJ1-1	CASSQGQLTEAFF	TGCGCCAGCAGCCAGGGACAGCTCACTGAAGCTTTCTTT
TRBV7-2	.	TRBD2	TRBJ2-5	CASTDSGRARYSQETQYF	TGTGCCAGCACCGATAGCGGGAGGGCCAGGTATTCTCAAGAGACCCAGTACTTC
TRBV14	.	.	TRBJ2-2	CASSRGLNTGELFF	TGTGCCAGCAGCAGGGGACTGAACACCGGGGAGCTGTTTTTT
TRBV3-1/TRBV3-2	.	.	TRBJ2-7	CASSHPITGLAHSSYEQYF	TGTGCCAGCAGCCATCCAATAACGGGTCTAGCGCACAGCTCCTACGAGCAGTACTTC
TRBV27	.	.	TRBJ2-5	CASSLARGETQYF	TGTGCCAGCAGTTTGGCCAGAGGCGAGACCCAGTACTTC
TRBV27	.	TRBD2	TRBJ2-1	CASRIAGGPYNEQFF	TGTGCCAGCCGGATAGCGGGAGGGCCATACAATGAGCAGTTCTTC
TRBV14	.	.	TRBJ1-1	CASRLQGSSEAFF	TGTGCCAGCAGATTACAGGGTTCCTCTGAAGCTTTCTTT
TRBV5-1	.	.	TRBJ2-1	CASSLGHGGEQFF	TGCGCCAGCAGCTTGGGCCATGGAGGTGAGCAGTTCTTC
TRBV2	.	TRBD2	TRBJ2-1	CASRWLAGVNEQFF	TGTGCCAGCAGATGGCTAGCGGGAGTTAATGAGCAGTTCTTC
TRBV28	.	TRBD1	TRBJ1-4	CASSSTGRGEKLFF	TGTGCCAGCAGTTCGACAGGGCGGGGTGAAAAACTGTTTTTT
TRBV6-5	.	TRBD2	TRBJ2-1	CASSYRRERYNEQFF	TGTGCCAGCAGTTACAGGCGGGAGAGGTACAATGAGCAGTTCTTC
TRBV2	.	.	TRBJ2-7	CASSETNSSYEQYF	TGTGCCAGCAGCGAAACGAATAGCTCCTACGAGCAGTACTTC
TRBV2	.	TRBD1	TRBJ2-7	CASSEVRTGSEQYF	TGTGCCAGCAGTGAAGTTCGGACAGGGTCGGAGCAGTACTTC
TRBV5-1	.	.	TRBJ2-2	CASSVELNTGELFF	TGCGCCAGCAGCGTGGAGCTCAACACCGGGGAGCTGTTTTTT
TRBV5-4	.	.	TRBJ2-7	CASSLNLGRVGNEQYF	TGTGCCAGCAGCTTGAATTTGGGCAGGGTGGGAAACGAGCAGTACTTC
TRBV5-6	.	TRBD1	TRBJ2-2	CASSFSTGWSGELFF	TGTGCCAGCAGCTTTTCGACAGGGTGGTCCGGGGAGCTGTTTTTT
TRBV6-2/TRBV6-3	.	.	TRBJ2-1	CASSYPGSSSYNEQFF	TGTGCCAGCAGTTACCCGGGGTCGAGTTCCTACAATGAGCAGTTCTTC
TRBV15	.	TRBD1	TRBJ2-1	CATSRDPGQGLNEQFF	TGTGCCACCAGCAGAGATCCGGGACAGGGTCTCAATGAGCAGTTCTTC
TRBV7-9	few	.	TRBJ2-5	CASGRGVQETQYF	TGTGCCAGCGGGAGGGGGGTACAAGAGACCCAGTACTTC
TRBV10-3	.	TRBD1	TRBJ1-2	CAVRAGGNFYGYTF	TGTGCCGTCCGAGCAGGGGGAAACTTCTATGGCTACACCTTC
TRBV9	.	.	TRBJ2-2	CASSVGQGTGELFF	TGTGCCAGCAGCGTAGGACAAGGCACCGGGGAGCTGTTTTTT
TRBV6-2/TRBV6-3	.	.	TRBJ2-7	CASSTTGPYEQYF	TGTGCCAGCAGTACAACGGGTCCCTACGAGCAGTACTTC
TRBV6-5	once	TRBD2	TRBJ2-1	CASSYSGTRNEQFF	TGTGCCAGCAGTTACTCAGGGACTAGGAATGAGCAGTTCTTC
TRBV28	.	.	TRBJ1-2	CASSYGQLLGYTF	TGTGCCAGCAGTTACGGACAGCTCCTAGGCTACACCTTC
TRBV6-6	.	.	TRBJ2-3	CASSQLEEGDTQYF	TGTGCCAGCAGTCAGCTGGAGGAGGGAGATACGCAGTATTTT
TRBV5-4	.	.	TRBJ2-1	CASSLVGRRHEQFF	TGTGCCAGCAGCTTGGTAGGGAGGAGGCATGAGCAGTTCTTC
TRBV5-5	.	.	TRBJ1-5	CASSPTTGNQPQHF	TGTGCCAGCAGCCCCACTACAGGGAATCAGCCCCAGCATTTT
TRBV6-5	.	.	TRBJ1-2	CASSYDKNGYTF	TGTGCCAGCAGTTACGACAAGAATGGCTACACCTTC
TRBV5-8	.	.	TRBJ2-3	CASSLGSTLFGYF	TGTGCCAGCAGCTTGGGATCTACGCTGTTTGGGTATTTT
TRBV5-6	.	TRBD1	TRBJ2-6	CASTGDRGNKANVLTF	TGTGCCAGCACCGGAGACAGGGGTAATAAGGCCAACGTCCTGACTTTC
TRBV6-2/TRBV6-3	.	.	TRBJ1-1	CASSTGGTEAFF	TGTGCCAGCAGCACGGGGGGCACTGAAGCTTTCTTT
TRBV7-9	.	.	TRBJ2-5	CASSGRPGEPYQETQYF	TGTGCCAGCAGCGGACGTCCGGGGGAACCCTACCAAGAGACCCAGTACTTC
TRBV3-1/TRBV3-2	.	.	TRBJ1-6	CASSIKSGHNSPLHF	TGTGCCAGCAGTATAAAATCGGGTCATAATTCACCCCTCCACTTT
TRBV19	.	.	TRBJ1-3	CASSTPTGTGNTIYF	TGTGCCAGTAGCACTCCTACAGGGACCGGAAACACCATATATTTT
TRBV7-2	.	TRBD2	TRBJ2-1	CASSPRTSGRAGEQFF	TGTGCCAGCAGCCCACGGACTAGCGGGAGGGCCGGTGAGCAGTTCTTC
TRBV6-2/TRBV6-3	.	.	TRBJ2-4	CASSYRQVGAKNIQYF	TGTGCCAGCAGTTACAGACAGGTTGGAGCCAAAAACATTCAGTACTTC
TRBV13	few	.	TRBJ2-7	CASSLEQGSQQYF	TGTGCCAGCAGCTTAGAGCAGGGTTCTCAGCAGTACTTC
TRBV28	.	TRBD1	TRBJ1-1	CASSGDRDLNTEAFF	TGTGCCAGCAGTGGGGACAGGGACTTGAACACTGAAGCTTTCTTT
TRBV5-1	.	.	TRBJ1-1	CASSSGDVNTEAFF	TGCGCCAGCAGCTCAGGGGACGTGAACACTGAAGCTTTCTTT
TRBV19	.	TRBD1	TRBJ2-2	CASRGTGNTGELFF	TGTGCCAGTAGGGGGACAGGGAACACCGGGGAGCTGTTTTTT
TRBV18	.	TRBD2	TRBJ2-7	CASSPPLAGGEEQYF	TGTGCCAGCTCACCCCCACTAGCGGGGGGTGAGGAGCAGTACTTC
TRBV28	.	.	TRBJ2-7	CASSPVDRSYEQYF	TGTGCCAGCAGCCCAGTCGACAGATCCTACGAGCAGTACTTC
TRBV27	.	TRBD1	TRBJ1-5	CASSSLNGQGNNQPQHF	TGTGCCAGCAGTTCCCTAAACGGACAGGGGAACAATCAGCCCCAGCATTTT
TRBV5-4	.	TRBD1	TRBJ1-3	CASSLTGVPGNTIYF	TGTGCCAGCAGCTTAACAGGGGTACCTGGAAACACCATATATTTT
TRBV6-2/TRBV6-3	.	TRBD2	TRBJ2-7	CASSLLAGGEQYF	TGTGCCAGCAGTTTACTAGCGGGAGGCGAGCAGTACTTC
TRBV29-1	once	TRBD1	TRBJ2-3	CSVEDRGMSADTQYF	TGCAGCGTTGAGGACAGGGGGATGTCCGCAGATACGCAGTATTTT
TRBV4-1	few	.	TRBJ1-6	CASSQDNGFWSPLHF	TGCGCCAGCAGCCAAGATAACGGGTTTTGGTCACCCCTCCACTTT
TRBV11-3	.	.	TRBJ1-5	CASSLATGCRPQHF	TGTGCCAGCAGCTTAGCCACGGGTTGTAGGCCCCAGCATTTT
TRBV12-5	.	TRBD1	TRBJ2-1	CASGPGPGQGFYEQFF	TGTGCTAGTGGCCCCGGCCCGGGACAGGGATTTTATGAGCAGTTCTTC
TRBV7-9	.	.	TRBJ2-2	CASSLLTANTGELFF	TGTGCCAGCAGCTTACTGACAGCGAACACCGGGGAGCTGTTTTTT
TRBV14	.	TRBD1	TRBJ1-1	CASSARTGTGSLIFF	TGTGCCAGCAGCGCACGAACTGGGACAGGGAGTTTAATCTTCTTT
TRBV25-1	.	.	TRBJ2-2	CASSYFLNTGELFF	TGTGCCAGCAGCTATTTCCTGAACACCGGGGAGCTGTTTTTT
TRBV6-1	.	TRBD1	TRBJ2-1	CASSVEGALSYNEQFF	TGTGCCAGCAGTGTTGAGGGGGCCCTTTCCTACAATGAGCAGTTCTTC
TRBV25-1	once	TRBD1	TRBJ1-6	CASSLGTGHNSPLHF	TGTGCCAGCAGCCTCGGGACAGGGCACAATTCACCCCTCCACTTT